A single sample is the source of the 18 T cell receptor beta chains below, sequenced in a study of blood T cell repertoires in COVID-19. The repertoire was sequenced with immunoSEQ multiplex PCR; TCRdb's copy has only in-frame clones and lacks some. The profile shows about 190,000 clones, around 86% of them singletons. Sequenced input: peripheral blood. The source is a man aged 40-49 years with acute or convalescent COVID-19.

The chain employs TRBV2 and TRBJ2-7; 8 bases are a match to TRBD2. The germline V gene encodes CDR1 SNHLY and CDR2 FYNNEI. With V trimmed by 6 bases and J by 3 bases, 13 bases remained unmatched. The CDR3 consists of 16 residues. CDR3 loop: CASSETSAPSLYEQYF. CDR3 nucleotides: TGTGCCAGCAGCGAGACTAGCGCTCCTTCCCTCTACGAGCAGTACTTC.

CDR3 in amino acids: CASSPGSATNEKLFF. The CDR3 DNA follows: TGCGCCAGCAGCCCAGGATCTGCAACTAATGAAAAACTGTTTTTT. This rearrangement joins TRBV5-1 to TRBJ1-4; the D is unclear. V was shortened by 4 bases and J by 0 bases, with 10 bases between the two germline ends. Germline V gene sequence: CDR1 SGHRS, CDR2 YFSETQ. CDR3 length equals 15 residues.

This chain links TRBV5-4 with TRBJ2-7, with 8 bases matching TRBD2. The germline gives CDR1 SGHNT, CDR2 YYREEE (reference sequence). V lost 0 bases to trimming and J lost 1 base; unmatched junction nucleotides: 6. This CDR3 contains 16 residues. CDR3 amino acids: CASSLGIGGDSYEQYF. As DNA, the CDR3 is TGTGCCAGCAGCTTGGGTATCGGGGGGGATTCCTACGAGCAGTACTTC. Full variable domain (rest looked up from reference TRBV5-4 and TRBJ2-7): ETGVTQSPTHLIKTRGQQVTLRCSSQSGHNTVSWYQQALGQGPQFIFQYYREEENGRGNFPPRFSGLQFPNYSSELNVNALELDDSALYLCASSLGIGGDSYEQYFGPGTRLTVT.

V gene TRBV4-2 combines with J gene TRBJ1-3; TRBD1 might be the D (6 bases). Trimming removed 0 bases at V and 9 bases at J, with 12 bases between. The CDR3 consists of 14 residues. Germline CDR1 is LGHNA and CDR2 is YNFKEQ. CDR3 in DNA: TGTGCCAGCAGCCAAGATTCGCAGGGGTCCACCATATATTTT. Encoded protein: CASSQDSQGSTIYF.

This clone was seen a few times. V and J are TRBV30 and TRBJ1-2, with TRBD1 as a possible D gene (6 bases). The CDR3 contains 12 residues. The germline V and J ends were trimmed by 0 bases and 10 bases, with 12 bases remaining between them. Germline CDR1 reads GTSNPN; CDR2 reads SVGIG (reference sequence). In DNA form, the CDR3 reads TGTGCCTGGAGTGTACGTCAGGGGCCCTACACCTTC. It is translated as CAWSVRQGPYTF.

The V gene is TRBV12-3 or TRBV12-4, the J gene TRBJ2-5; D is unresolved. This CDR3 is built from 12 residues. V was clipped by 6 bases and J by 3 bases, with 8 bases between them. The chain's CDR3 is CASSPVEETQYF. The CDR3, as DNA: TGTGCCAGCAGCCCAGTGGAAGAGACCCAGTACTTC.

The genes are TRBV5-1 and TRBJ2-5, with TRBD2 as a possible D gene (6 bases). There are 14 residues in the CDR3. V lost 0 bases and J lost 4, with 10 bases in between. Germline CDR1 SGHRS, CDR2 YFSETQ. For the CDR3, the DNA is TGCGCCAGCAGCTTGGGGCAGGGAGGAGAGACCCAGTACTTC. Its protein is CASSLGQGGETQYF.

CDR3 sequence (DNA): TGTGCCAGCAGCTCAACTAGCGGGGGGGAAGAGACCCAGTACTTC. Translated: CASSSTSGGEETQYF. The chain uses TRBV7-8 and TRBJ2-5; the match to TRBD2 covers 13 bases. Germline V gene lookup returns CDR1 SGHVS and CDR2 FQNEAQ. The CDR3 spans 15 residues. Trimming at V came to 4 bases and at J to 3 bases, leaving 2 bases not matched to a gene.

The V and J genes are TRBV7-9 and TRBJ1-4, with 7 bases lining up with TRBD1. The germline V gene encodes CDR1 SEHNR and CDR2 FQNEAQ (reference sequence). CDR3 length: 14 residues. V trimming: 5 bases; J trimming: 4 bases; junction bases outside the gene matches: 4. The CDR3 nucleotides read TGTGCCAGCAGCATCGACAGGGTTAATGAAAAACTGTTTTTT. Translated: CASSIDRVNEKLFF.

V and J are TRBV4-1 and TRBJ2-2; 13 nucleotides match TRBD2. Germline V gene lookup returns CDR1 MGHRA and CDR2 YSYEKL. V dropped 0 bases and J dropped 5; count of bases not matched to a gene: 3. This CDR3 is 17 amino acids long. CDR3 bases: TGCGCCAGCAGCCAAGAACTAGCGGGGGGGCCTACCGGGGAGCTGTTTTTT. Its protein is CASSQELAGGPTGELFF.

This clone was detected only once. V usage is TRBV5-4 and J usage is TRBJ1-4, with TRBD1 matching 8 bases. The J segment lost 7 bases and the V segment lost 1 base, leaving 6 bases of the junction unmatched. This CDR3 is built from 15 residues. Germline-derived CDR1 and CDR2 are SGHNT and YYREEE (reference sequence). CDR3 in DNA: TGTGCCAGCAGCTTGACCGGGACAGGAGTTGAAAAACTGTTTTTT. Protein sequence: CASSLTGTGVEKLFF.

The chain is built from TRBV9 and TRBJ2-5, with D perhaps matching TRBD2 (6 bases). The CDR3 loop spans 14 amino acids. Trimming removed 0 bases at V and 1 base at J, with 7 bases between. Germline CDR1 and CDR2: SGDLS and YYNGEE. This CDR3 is CASSVGDFQETQYF. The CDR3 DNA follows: TGTGCCAGCAGCGTAGGGGACTTCCAAGAGACCCAGTACTTC. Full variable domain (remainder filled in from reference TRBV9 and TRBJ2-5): DSGVTQTPKHLITATGQRVTLRCSPRSGDLSVYWYQQSLDQGLQFLIQYYNGEERAKGNILERFSAQQFPDLHSELNLSSLELGDSALYFCASSVGDFQETQYFGPGTRLLVL.

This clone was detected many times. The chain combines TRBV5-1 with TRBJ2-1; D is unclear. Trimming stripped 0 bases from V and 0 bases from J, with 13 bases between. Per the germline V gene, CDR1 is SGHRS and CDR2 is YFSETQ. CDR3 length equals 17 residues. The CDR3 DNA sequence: TGCGCCAGCAGCTTGGCCACCGTGGCCCTCTCCTACAATGAGCAGTTCTTC. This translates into CASSLATVALSYNEQFF.

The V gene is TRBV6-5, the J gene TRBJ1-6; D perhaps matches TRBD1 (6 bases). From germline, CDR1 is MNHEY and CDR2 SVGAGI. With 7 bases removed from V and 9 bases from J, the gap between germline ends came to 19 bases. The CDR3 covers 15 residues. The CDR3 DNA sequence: TGTGCCAGCAAAGATCGGGACACCAGATTTTCACCCCTCCACTTT. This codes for CASKDRDTRFSPLHF.

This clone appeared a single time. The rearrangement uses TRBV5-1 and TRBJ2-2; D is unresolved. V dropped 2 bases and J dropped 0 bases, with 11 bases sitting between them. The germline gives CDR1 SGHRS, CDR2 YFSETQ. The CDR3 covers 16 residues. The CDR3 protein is CASSFSSASNTGELFF. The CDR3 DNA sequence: TGCGCCAGCAGCTTTTCGAGTGCTTCGAACACCGGGGAGCTGTTTTTT. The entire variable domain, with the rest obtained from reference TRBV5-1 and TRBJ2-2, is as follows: KAGVTQTPRYLIKTRGQQVTLSCSPISGHRSVSWYQQTPGQGLQFLFEYFSETQRNKGNFPGRFSGRQFSNSRSEMNVSTLELGDSALYLCASSFSSASNTGELFFGEGSRLTVL.

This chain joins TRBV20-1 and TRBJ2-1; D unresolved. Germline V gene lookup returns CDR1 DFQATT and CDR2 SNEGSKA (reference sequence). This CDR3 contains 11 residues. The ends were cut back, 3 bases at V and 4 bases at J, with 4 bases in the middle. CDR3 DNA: TGCAGTGCTAGGAGATACAATGAGCAGTTCTTC. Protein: CSARRYNEQFF.

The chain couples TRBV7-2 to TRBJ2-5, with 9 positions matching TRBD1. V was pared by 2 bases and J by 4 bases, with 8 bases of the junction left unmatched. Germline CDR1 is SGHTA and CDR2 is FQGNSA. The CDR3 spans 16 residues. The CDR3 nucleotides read TGTGCCAGCAGCTTAAATTCGGGACAGGGAGGAGAGACCCAGTACTTC. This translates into CASSLNSGQGGETQYF.

CDR3 in amino acids: CASSLPNNEQFF. In DNA, the CDR3 is TGTGCCAGCAGCTTACCAAACAATGAGCAGTTCTTC. The genes are TRBV7-9 and TRBJ2-1, with D hard to call. The CDR3 runs 12 residues. The V and J ends lost 2 bases and 5 bases respectively, with 4 bases between them. CDR1 and CDR2 (germline): SEHNR, FQNEAQ (reference sequence).